The 17 T cell receptor beta chains given below trace back to one sample, sequenced in a study of graft-versus-host responses after intestinal transplantation. Clones were read by immunoSEQ multiplex PCR, and TCRdb kept only the in-frame ones, dropping some. Counted here are 4,700 or so clones, approximately 70% occurring once; the ten biggest clones make up about 8%. Researchers processed graft tissue to release intraepithelial and lamina propria lymphocytes. Specimen: ileum tissue, collected 17 days after transplant. The origin of the receptors is a human patient who received an intestinal transplant, so some T cells may come from the graft donor.

This clone was counted a few times. The V and J genes are TRBV7-2 and TRBJ2-7; tentative D call: TRBD2 (7 bases). Trimming removed 8 bases from V and 0 bases from J, with 17 bases in between. The CDR3 is 15 amino acids. Looked up from germline, CDR1 is SGHTA and CDR2 is FQGNSA. Here the CDR3 reads CASPPWEGVSYEQYV. CDR3 nucleotide sequence: TGTGCCAGCCCCCCGTGGGAGGGGGTCTCCTACGAGCAGTACGTC.

The chain links TRBV5-3 to TRBJ2-1, with D perhaps TRBD1 (6 bases). TRBV5-3 is an open reading frame whose function is uncertain. The CDR3 sequence is 14 residues long. V was pared by 8 bases and J by 7 bases, with 19 bases between. CDR3 protein: CARTQGISMNEQFF. The CDR3 coding sequence is TGTGCCAGGACACAGGGAATAAGCATGAATGAGCAGTTCTTC.

This clone was seen more than once but under ten times. The V and J genes are TRBV29-1 and TRBJ2-3, with D unresolved. The CDR3 has 13 residues. V lost 5 bases and J 4 bases, leaving 13 bases between the germline ends. The germline CDR1 and CDR2 sequences are SQVTM and ANQGSEA. The CDR3 spells CSVSTSISDTQYF. Written as DNA, the CDR3 is TGCAGCGTTTCGACAAGTATCTCAGATACGCAGTATTTT.

This chain connects TRBV7-6 to TRBJ2-7; the match to TRBD2 covers 12 bases. There are 14 residues in the CDR3. Germline V lookup: CDR1 SGHVS, CDR2 FNYEAQ. The J segment lost 7 bases and the V segment lost 2 bases, leaving 3 bases of the junction unmatched. The CDR3 nucleotides read TGTGCCAGCAGCTTAATGACTAGCGGGGGAGAGCAGTACGTC. This codes for CASSLMTSGGEQYV.

This clone has a handful of counts. The genes are TRBV18 and TRBJ1-5; tentatively, D is TRBD1 (6 bases). The CDR3 sequence is 12 residues long. Trimming cost V 5 bases and J 4 bases, with 6 bases left between them. CDR1 KGHSH and CDR2 LQKENI come from the germline V gene. The CDR3 reads CASSDRNQPQHF. The CDR3 DNA follows: TGTGCCAGCTCAGACAGGAATCAGCCCCAGCATTTT. The whole variable domain, filled in from reference TRBV18 and TRBJ1-5, reads NAGVMQNPRHLVRRRGQEARLRCSPMKGHSHVYWYRQLPEEGLKFMVYLQKENIIDESGMPKERFSAEFPKEGPSILRIQQVVRGDSAAYFCASSDRNQPQHFGDGTRLSIL.

The chain is built from TRBV5-4 and TRBJ1-2; 9 nucleotides line up with TRBD1. From germline, CDR1 is SGHNT and CDR2 YYREEE (reference sequence). CDR3 size: 13 residues. V was pared by 6 bases and J by 3 bases, with 3 bases of the junction left unmatched. CDR3 protein: CASTRTGDYGYTF. The DNA of the CDR3 is TGTGCCAGCACCCGGACAGGGGACTATGGCTACACCTTC.

This clone has a handful of counts. The V call is TRBV10-1, the J call TRBJ2-7; maybe TRBD2 (6 bases). Per germline, CDR1 WNHNN and CDR2 SYGVQD (reference sequence). Between the trimmed V and J ends, which lost 7 bases and 0 bases, there was a span of 13 bases. This CDR3 is built from 14 residues. CDR3 loop: CASTHGGNSYEQYV. The CDR3 DNA is TGCGCCAGCACCCATGGCGGGAACTCCTACGAGCAGTACGTC.

This clone was seen a few times. The chain joins TRBV10-1 to TRBJ2-3; 7 nucleotides line up with TRBD2. Trimming cost V 0 bases and J 4 bases; bases outside gene matches: 4. Germline lookup yields CDR1 WNHNN and CDR2 SYGVQD (reference sequence). The length of the CDR3 is 15 residues. The CDR3 loop reads CASSESNRGADTQYF. DNA of the CDR3: TGCGCCAGCAGTGAGTCGAATCGGGGGGCAGATACGCAGTATTTT.

The V call is TRBV6-6, the J call TRBJ2-2; D ambiguous. Deletions cut 0 bases from V and 1 base from J, with 6 bases between. The CDR3 consists of 15 residues. Germline loops: CDR1 MNHNY, CDR2 SVGAGI (reference sequence). CDR3 nucleotides: TGTGCCAGCAGTTACTCTGAACAGAACACCGGGGAGCTGTTTTTT. The encoded protein is CASSYSEQNTGELFF.

This sequence joins TRBV27 and TRBJ1-5, with D maybe TRBD1 (5 bases). Germline V gene lookup returns CDR1 MNHEY and CDR2 SMNVEV (reference sequence). This CDR3 has 14 residues. V was shortened by 8 bases and J by 7 bases, with 18 bases between the two germline ends. The CDR3 DNA reads TGTGCCAGCTCGGGACTTCCGGGAGGGCAGCCCCAGCATTTT. It codes for CASSGLPGGQPQHF.

The V call is TRBV29-1, the J call TRBJ2-1; possibly TRBD2 for D (5 bases). Trimming left V 4 bases short and J 4 bases short, with 8 bases between. Per germline, CDR1 SQVTM and CDR2 ANQGSEA. The length of the CDR3 is 12 residues. CDR3 nucleotides: TGCAGCGTTGGTACTAGTTACAATGAGCAGTTCTTC. Translating gives CSVGTSYNEQFF.

This sequence joins TRBV7-9 and TRBJ1-6; D uncertain. Trimming pared 9 bases from V and 5 bases from J, leaving 23 bases between. The CDR3 runs to 17 residues. The germline V gene has CDR1 SEHNR and CDR2 FQNEAQ (reference sequence). CDR3 DNA: TGTGCCAGTTACGCAGCCGACTCCGGCGGTAATAATTCACCCCTCCACTTT. It is translated as CASYAADSGGNNSPLHF.

The gene calls are TRBV7-2 and TRBJ2-1, with a weak D call TRBD2 (6 bases). Trimming stripped 6 bases from V and 6 bases from J, with 24 bases between. The CDR3 runs to 17 residues. CDR1 and CDR2 (germline): SGHTA, FQGNSA. This CDR3 reads CASSPPSGLHSTNEQFF. DNA of the CDR3: TGTGCCAGCAGTCCGCCCTCGGGACTCCACTCCACCAATGAGCAGTTCTTC.

Sample share makes this clone large. V and J are TRBV28 and TRBJ2-7; TRBD1 might be the D (6 bases). The V and J ends lost 3 bases and 2 bases respectively, with 14 bases between them. This CDR3 has 15 residues. CDR1 is MDHEN and CDR2 is SYDVKM in the germline V gene. The DNA for the CDR3 is TGTGCCAGCAGTTTGAAAAGGGGACATCCCTACGAGCAGTACGTC. Encoded protein: CASSLKRGHPYEQYV.

The chain joins TRBV6-5 to TRBJ1-2, with D tentatively TRBD1 (5 bases). Per the germline V gene, CDR1 is MNHEY and CDR2 is SVGAGI. CDR3 length equals 15 residues. V was shortened by 6 bases and J by 4 bases, with 18 bases between the two germline ends. The CDR3 DNA is TGTGCCAGCAGCTCGGGGGATACGGGTAGCTATGGCTACACCTTC. This translates into CASSSGDTGSYGYTF.

This chain joins TRBV11-2 and TRBJ2-4, with 10 bases matching TRBD2. Germline lookup yields CDR1 SGHAT and CDR2 FQNNGV. The J segment lost 6 bases and the V segment lost 1 base, leaving 6 bases of the junction unmatched. The CDR3 has 16 amino acids. The CDR3 DNA reads TGTGCCAGCAGCTTAGGATTCAGCGGGGGGGGAAACATTCAGTACTTC. This encodes CASSLGFSGGGNIQYF.

The J gene is TRBJ2-1, the V gene TRBV6-1; possible D gene TRBD2, 6 bases. The V end lost 4 bases, the J end lost 9 bases, and 10 bases lay between the germline ends. The CDR3 covers 12 residues. Per the germline V gene, CDR1 is MNHNS and CDR2 is SASEGT. The CDR3 nucleotides read TGTGCCAGCAGTGTACGGGGGAGTGAGCAGTTCTTC. Amino acids: CASSVRGSEQFF.